This T cell receptor (beta chain) was profiled in a study of OX40 agonist ivuxolimab in advanced cancers. As for the study in general: Those treated in dose escalation had hepatocellular carcinoma, melanoma, renal cell cancer or head and neck cancer.

This clone came up a few times. The antigen is undetermined. Findings and caveats of the study: Within 6 weeks, CD4+ and CD8+ blood T cells expanded clonally at 0.1 to 3.0 mg/kg.

This CDR3 has 14 amino acids. CDR1 and CDR2 from the germline V gene are SGHDN and FVKESK. Unmatched junction bases numbered 4, after V lost 7 bases and J lost 1 base. Blood samples were obtained at baseline, cycle 4 day 1, and cycle 7 day 1. Using immunoSEQ multiplex PCR, the repertoire was profiled, and TCRdb retains in-frame clones only, with some absent. The table lists around 50,000 clones, approximately 94% of them singletons, with about 12% in the top ten. The chain couples TRBV14 to TRBJ1-1; TRBD1 matches 9 bases. The TCR sequence derives from an adult with an advanced solid tumor such as melanoma, head and neck, liver or kidney cancer. Material: CD4+ or CD8+ T cells sorted from blood, obtained in a trial of the OX40 agonist ivuxolimab. The CDR3 DNA reads TGTGCCAGCACACGGACAGGGGCGAACACTGAAGCTTTCTTT. It specifies CASTRTGANTEAFF.